The clone carrying this T cell receptor (beta chain) showed up just once. Antigen unknown. With random hexamers, roughly 0.45 to 1 ug RNA was reverse transcribed. The TCR beta CDR3 was amplified by immunoSEQ multiplex PCR across 54 Vbeta, 13 Jbeta. MiXCR was run by TCRdb on the immunoSEQ multiplex PCR reads, yielding one entry per CDR3 protein. Here the sample spans 85,000 to 90,000 distinct CDR3 sequences, roughly 93% being singletons. The sample originates from a study of CD8 T cells in Susac syndrome. General observations from the study: In its TCR sequencing and HLA analysis, the study acknowledged that the number of individuals was relatively small.

Controls matched for sex and age were healthy donors. TEMRA cells were FACS-enriched, unlike CD8+ and CD4+ T cells, which were negatively isolated. The CDR3 is 13 amino acids. With 5 bases removed from V and 5 bases from J, the gap between germline ends came to 13 bases. Germline CDR1 is MNHEY and CDR2 is SMNVEV (reference sequence). The TCR comes from a human donor in good health. The sequenced material came from CD8+ T cells from PBMCs. The chain is built from TRBV27 and TRBJ2-7, with a possible D match to TRBD2 (5 bases). The CDR3 DNA reads as TGTGCCAGCAGTGAACTAGGTCGGCACGAGCAGTACTTC. This translates into CASSELGRHEQYF.